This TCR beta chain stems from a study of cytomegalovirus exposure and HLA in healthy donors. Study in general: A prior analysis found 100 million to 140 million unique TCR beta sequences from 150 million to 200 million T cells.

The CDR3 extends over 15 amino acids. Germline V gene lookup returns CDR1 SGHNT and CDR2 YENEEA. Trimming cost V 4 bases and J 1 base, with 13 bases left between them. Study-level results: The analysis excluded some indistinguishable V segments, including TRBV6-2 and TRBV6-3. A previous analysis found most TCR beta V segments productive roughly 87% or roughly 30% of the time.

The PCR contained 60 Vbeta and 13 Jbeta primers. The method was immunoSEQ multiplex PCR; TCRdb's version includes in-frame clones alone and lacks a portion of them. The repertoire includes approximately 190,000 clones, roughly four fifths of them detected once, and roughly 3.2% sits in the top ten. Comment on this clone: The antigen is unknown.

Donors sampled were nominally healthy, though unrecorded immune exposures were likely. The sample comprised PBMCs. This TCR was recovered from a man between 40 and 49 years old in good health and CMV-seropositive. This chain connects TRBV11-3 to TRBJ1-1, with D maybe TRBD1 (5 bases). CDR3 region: CASSWVWGGNTEAFF. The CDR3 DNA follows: TGTGCCAGCAGCTGGGTGTGGGGGGGGAACACTGAAGCTTTCTTT. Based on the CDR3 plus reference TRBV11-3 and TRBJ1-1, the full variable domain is EAGVVQSPRYKIIEKKQPVAFWCNPISGHNTLYWYLQNLGQGPELLIRYENEEAVDDSQLPKDRFSAERLKGVDSTLKIQPAELGDSAVYLCASSWVWGGNTEAFFGQGTRLTVV.